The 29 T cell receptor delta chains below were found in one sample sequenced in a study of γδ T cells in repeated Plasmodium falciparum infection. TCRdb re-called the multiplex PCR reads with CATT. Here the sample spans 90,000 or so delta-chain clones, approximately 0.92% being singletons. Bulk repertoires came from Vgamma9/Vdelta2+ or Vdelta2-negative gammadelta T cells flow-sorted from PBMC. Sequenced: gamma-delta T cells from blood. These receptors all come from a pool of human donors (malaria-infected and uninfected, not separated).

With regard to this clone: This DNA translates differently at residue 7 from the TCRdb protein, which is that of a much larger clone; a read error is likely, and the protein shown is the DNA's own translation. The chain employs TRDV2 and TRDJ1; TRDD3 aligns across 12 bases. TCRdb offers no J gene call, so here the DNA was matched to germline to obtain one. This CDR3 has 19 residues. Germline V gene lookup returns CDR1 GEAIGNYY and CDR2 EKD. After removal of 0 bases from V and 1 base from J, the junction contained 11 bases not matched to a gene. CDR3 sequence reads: CACDTTRVLGDTATDKLIF. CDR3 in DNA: TGTGCCTGTGACACCACTCGCGTACTGGGGGATACTGCCACCGATAAACTCATCTTT.

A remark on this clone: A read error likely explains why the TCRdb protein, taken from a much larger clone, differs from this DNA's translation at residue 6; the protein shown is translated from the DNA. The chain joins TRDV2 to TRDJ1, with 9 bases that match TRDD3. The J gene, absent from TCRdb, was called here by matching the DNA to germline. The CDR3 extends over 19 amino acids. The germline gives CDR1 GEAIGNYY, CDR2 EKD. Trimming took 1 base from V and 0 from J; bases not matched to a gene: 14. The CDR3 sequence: CACDTSTGGPPLYTDKLIF. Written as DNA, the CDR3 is TGTGCCTGTGACACGAGTACTGGGGGACCTCCTTTGTACACCGATAAACTCATCTTT.

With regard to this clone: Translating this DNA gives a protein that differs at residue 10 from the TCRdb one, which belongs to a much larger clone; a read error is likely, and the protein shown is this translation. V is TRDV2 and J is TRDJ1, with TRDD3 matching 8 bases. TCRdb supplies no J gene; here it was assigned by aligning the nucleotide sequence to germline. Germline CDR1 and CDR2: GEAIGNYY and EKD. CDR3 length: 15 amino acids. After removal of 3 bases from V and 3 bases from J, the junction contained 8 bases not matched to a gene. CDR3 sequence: CACDLLGENADKLIF. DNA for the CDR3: TGTGCCTGTGACCTTCTGGGGGAAAACGCCGATAAACTCATCTTT.

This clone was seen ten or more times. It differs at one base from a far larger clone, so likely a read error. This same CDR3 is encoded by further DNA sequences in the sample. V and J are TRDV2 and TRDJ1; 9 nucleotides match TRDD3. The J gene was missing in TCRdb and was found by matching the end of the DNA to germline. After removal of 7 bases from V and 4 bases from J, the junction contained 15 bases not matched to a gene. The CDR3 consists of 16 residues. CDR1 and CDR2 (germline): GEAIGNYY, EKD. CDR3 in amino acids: CACDGTGGRNYDKLIF. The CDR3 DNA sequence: TGTGCCTGCGATGGTACTGGGGGACGTAACTACGATAAACTCATCTTT.

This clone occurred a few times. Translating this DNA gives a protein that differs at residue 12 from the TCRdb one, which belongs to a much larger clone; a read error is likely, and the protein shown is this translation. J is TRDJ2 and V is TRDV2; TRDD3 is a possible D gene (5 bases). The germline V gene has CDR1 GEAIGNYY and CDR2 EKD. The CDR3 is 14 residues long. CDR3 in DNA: TGTGCCTGTGACCCAATACGGAGAAGAGCACAACACTTCTTT. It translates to CACDPIRRRAQHFF.

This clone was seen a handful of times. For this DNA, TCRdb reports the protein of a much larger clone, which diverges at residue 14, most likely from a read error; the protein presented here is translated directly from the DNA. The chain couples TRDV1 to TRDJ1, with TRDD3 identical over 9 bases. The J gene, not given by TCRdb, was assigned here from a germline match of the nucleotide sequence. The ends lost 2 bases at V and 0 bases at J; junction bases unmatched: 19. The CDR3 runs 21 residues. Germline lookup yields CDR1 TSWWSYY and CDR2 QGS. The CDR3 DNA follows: TGTGCTCTTGGGGAAACCACCGGCCTTCTTTGGGGGATAGGGTACACCGATAAACTCATCTTT. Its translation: CALGETTGLLWGIGYTDKLIF.

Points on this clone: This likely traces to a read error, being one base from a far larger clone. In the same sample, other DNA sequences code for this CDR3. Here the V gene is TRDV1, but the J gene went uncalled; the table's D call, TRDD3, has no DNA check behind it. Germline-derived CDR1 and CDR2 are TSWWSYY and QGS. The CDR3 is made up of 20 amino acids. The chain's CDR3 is CALGERQTPGVLLHTDKLIF. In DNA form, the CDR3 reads TGTGCTCTTGGGGAAAGACAAACCCCAGGAGTACTTCTCCACACCGATAAGCTCATCTTT.

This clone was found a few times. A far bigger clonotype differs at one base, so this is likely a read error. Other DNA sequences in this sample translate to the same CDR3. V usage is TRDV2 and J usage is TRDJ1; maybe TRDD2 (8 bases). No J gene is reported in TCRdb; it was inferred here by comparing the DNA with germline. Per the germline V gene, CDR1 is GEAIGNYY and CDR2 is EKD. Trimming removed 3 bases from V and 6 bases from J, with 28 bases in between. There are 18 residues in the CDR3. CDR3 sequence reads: CACDPSLPSRAGGYKLIF. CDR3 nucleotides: TGTGCCTGTGACCCGAGCCTTCCTAGCCGCGCTGGGGGTTATAAACTCATCTTT.

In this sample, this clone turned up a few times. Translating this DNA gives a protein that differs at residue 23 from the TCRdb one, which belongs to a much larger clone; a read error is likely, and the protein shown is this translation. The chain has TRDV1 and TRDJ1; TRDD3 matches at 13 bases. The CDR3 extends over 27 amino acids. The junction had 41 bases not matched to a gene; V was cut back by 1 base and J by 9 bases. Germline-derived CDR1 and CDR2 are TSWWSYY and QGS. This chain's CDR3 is CALGEQTIPLFTGGYAPSSSALRELIF. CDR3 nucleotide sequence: TGTGCTCTTGGGGAACAGACTATCCCCCTTTTTACTGGGGGATACGCCCCATCCTCATCGGCCCTACGGGAACTCATCTTT.

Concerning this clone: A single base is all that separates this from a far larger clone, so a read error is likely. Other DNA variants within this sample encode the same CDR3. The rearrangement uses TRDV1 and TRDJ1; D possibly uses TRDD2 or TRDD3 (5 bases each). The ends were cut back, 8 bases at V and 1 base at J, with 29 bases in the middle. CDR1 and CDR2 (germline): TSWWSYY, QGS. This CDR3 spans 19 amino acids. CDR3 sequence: CALSFAGGYRLRGTDKLIF. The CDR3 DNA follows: TGTGCTCTTTCCTTCGCTGGTGGATATCGACTCCGCGGCACCGATAAACTCATCTTT.

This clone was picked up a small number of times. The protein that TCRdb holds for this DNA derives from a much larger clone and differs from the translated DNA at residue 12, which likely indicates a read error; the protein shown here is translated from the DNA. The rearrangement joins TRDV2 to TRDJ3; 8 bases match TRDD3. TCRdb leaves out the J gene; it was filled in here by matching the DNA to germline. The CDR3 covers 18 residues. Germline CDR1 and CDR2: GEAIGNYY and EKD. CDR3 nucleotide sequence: TGTGCCTGTGACACCGGGGGATATGGATCCTGGAACACCCGACAGATGTTTTTC. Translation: CACDTGGYGSWNTRQMFF.

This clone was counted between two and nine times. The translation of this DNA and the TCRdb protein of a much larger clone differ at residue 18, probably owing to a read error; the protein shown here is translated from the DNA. In DNA form, the CDR3 reads TGTGCCTGTGACGGACTACTGGGGGATACGCAAGGGCGTGGGGCCCCCGATGAACTCATCTTT. This sequence encodes CACDGLLGDTQGRGAPDELIF. This chain joins TRDV2 and TRDJ1; 13 bases are shared with TRDD3. As TCRdb names no J gene, one was assigned here on the basis of a DNA match to germline. Germline V gives CDR1 GEAIGNYY, CDR2 EKD. The length of the CDR3 is 21 residues.

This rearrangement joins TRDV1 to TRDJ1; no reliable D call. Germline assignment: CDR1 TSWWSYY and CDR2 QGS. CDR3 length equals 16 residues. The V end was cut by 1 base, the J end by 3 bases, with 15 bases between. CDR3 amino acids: CALGEPRARASDKLIF. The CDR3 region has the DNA TGTGCTCTTGGGGAACCTCGCGCCCGGGCCTCCGATAAACTCATCTTT.

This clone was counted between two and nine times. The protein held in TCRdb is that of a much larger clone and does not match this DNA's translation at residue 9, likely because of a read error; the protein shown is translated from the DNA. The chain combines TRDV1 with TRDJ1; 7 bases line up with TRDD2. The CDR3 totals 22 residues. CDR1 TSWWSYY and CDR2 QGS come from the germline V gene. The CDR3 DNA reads TGTGCTCTAGGGGCCAGCCTTCCTCCGGCAATCACGGCCCAGTCGTACACCGATAAACTCATCTTT. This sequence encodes CALGASLPPAITAQSYTDKLIF.

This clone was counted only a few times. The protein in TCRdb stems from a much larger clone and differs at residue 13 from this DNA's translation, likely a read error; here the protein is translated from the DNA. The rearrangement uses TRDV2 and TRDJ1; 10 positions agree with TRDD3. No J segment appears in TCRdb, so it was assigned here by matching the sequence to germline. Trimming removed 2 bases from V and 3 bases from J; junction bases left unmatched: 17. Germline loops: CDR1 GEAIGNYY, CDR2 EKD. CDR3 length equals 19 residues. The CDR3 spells CACDILDDGGIRSPDKLIF. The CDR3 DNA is TGTGCCTGTGACATTTTGGATGACGGGGGGATACGCAGTCCCGATAAACTCATCTTT.

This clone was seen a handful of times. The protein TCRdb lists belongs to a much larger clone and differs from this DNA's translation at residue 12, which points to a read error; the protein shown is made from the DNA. The CDR3 here is CACDTVGGFSDRLIF. In DNA form, the CDR3 reads TGTGCCTGTGACACCGTCGGGGGATTTTCCGATAGACTCATCTTT. The chain couples TRDV2 to TRDJ1, with 7 bases fitting TRDD3. No J gene was available from TCRdb, and it was assigned here by a germline match of the DNA. This CDR3 comprises 15 residues. Germline V gene data show CDR1 as GEAIGNYY and CDR2 as EKD.

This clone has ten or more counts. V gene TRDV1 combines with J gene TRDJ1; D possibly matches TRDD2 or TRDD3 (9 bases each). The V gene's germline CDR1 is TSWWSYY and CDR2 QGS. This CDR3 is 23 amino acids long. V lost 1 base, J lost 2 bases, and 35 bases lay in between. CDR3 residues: CALGERTFLPPPLDWGSTDKLIF. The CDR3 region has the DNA TGTGCTCTTGGGGAACGGACCTTCCTACCTCCCCCTTTAGACTGGGGGAGTACCGATAAACTCATCTTT.

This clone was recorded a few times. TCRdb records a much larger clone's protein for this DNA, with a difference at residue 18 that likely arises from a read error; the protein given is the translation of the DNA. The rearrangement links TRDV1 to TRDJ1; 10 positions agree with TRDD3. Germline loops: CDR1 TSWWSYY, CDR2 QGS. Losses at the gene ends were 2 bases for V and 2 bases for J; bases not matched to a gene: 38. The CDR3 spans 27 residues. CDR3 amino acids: CALGESEDPTPSSGDTRVGWDTDKLIF. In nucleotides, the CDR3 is TGTGCTCTTGGGGAAAGTGAGGATCCTACGCCCTCTTCGGGGGATACGCGTGTAGGATGGGATACCGATAAACTCATCTTT.

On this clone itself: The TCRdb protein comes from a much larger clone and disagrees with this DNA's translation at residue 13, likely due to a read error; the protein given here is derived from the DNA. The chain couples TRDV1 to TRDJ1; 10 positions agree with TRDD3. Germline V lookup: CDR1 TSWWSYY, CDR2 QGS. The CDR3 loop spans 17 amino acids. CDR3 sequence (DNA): TGTGCTCTTTTAGGTTGGGGGATACTGGGCTACACCGGTAAACTCATCTTT. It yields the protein CALLGWGILGYTGKLIF.

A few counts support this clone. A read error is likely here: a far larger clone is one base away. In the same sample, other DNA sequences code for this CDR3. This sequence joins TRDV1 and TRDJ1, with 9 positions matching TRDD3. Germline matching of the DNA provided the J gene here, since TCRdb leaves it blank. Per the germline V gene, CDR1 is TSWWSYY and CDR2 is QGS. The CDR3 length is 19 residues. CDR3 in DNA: TGTGCTCTTGGGACTACCAAGCGGGGATACGCCAATCACACCGACAAACTCATCTTT. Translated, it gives CALGTTKRGYANHTDKLIF.

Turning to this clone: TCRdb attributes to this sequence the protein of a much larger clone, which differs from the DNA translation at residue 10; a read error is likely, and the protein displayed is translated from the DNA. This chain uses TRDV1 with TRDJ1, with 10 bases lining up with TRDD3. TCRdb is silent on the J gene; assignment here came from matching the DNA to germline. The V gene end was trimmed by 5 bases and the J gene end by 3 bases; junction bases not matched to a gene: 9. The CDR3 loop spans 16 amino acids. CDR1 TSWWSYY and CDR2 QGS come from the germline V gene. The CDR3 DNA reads TGTGCTCTTGGGCTCGCTGGGGGGATACGGGCCGATAAACTCATCTTT. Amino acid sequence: CALGLAGGIRADKLIF.

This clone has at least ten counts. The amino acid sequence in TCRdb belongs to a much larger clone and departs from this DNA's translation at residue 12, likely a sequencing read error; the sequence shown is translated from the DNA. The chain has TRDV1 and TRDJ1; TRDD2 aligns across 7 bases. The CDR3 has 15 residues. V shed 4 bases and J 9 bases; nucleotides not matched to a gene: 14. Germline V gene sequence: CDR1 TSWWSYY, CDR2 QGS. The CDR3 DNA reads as TGTGCTCTTGGGGCTGCCTTCCTGTTTCAGGGAGAACTCATCTTT. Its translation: CALGAAFLFQGELIF.

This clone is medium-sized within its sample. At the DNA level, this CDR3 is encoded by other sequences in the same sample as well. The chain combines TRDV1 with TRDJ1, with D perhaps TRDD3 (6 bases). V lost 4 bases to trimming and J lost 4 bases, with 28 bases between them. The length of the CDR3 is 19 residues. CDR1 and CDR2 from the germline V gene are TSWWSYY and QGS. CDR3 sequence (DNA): TGTGCTCTTGGGGCGATCCTCAGCCTGCGCCGGGGGACGGGCGATAAACTCATCTTT. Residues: CALGAILSLRRGTGDKLIF.

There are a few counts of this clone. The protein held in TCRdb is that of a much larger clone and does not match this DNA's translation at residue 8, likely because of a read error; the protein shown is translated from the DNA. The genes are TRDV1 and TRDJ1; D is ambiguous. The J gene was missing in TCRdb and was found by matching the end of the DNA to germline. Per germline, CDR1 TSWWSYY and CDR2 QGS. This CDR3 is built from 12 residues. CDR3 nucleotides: TGTGCTCTTGGAGAACCCCGGACCAAACTCATCTTT. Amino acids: CALGEPRTKLIF.

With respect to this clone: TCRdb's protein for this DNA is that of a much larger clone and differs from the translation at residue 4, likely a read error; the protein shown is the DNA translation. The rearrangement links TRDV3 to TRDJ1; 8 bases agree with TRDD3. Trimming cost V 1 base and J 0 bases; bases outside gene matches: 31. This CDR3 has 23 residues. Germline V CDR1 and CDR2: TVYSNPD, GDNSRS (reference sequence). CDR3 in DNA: TGTGCCTTTAAAGGGGTTAGGTCGGGCCTACAGGGTGGGGGATTACTGTACACCGATAAACTCATCTTT. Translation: CAFKGVRSGLQGGGLLYTDKLIF.

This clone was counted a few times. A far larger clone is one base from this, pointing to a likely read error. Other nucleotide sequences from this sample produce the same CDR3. The CDR3 here is CALGELGRETYWGILSLTAQLFF. The CDR3 coding sequence is TGTGCCCTTGGGGAACTAGGTAGGGAGACCTACTGGGGGATACTCTCTTTGACAGCACAACTCTTCTTT. The chain joins TRDV1 to TRDJ2, with 12 nucleotides matching TRDD3. TCRdb leaves out the J gene; it was filled in here by matching the DNA to germline. The CDR3 covers 23 residues. Germline CDR1 TSWWSYY, CDR2 QGS.

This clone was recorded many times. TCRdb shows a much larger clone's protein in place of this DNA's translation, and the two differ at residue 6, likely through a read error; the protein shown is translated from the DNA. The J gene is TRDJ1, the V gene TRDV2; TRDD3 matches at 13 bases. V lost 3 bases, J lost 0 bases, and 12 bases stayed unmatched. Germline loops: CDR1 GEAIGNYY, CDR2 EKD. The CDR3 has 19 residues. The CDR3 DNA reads TGTGCCTGTGACCCTGCACTGGGGGATACGCCTTTGTACACCGATAAACTCATCTTT. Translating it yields CACDPALGDTPLYTDKLIF.

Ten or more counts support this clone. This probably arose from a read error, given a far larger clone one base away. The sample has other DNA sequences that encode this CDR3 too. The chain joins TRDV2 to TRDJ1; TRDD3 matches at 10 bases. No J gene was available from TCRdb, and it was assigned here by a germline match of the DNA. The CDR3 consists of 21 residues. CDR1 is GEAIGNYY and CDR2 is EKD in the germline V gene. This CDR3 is CACDTVSPPTVLGDHTDKLIF. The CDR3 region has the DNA TGTGCCTGTGACACCGTCTCACCTCCGACCGTACTGGGGGATCACACCGACAAACTCATCTTT.

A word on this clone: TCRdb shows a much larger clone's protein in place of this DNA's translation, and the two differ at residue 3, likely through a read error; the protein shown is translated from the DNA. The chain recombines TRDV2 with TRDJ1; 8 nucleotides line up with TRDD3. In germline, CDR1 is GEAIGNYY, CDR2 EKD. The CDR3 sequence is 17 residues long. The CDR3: CAGDTVSGIRNTDKLIF. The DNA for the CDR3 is TGTGCCGGTGACACCGTCTCCGGGATACGAAACACCGATAAACTCATCTTT.